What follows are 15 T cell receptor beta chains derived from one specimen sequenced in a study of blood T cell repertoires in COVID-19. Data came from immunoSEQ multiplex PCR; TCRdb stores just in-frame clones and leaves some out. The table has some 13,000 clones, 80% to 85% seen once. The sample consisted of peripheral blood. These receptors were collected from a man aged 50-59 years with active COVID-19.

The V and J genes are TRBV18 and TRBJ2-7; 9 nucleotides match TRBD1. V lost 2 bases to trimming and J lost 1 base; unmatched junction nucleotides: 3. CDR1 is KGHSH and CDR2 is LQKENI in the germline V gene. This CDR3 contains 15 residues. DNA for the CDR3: TGTGCCAGCTCACCAAAAGACAGGGGGTCCTACGAGCAGTACTTC. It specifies CASSPKDRGSYEQYF. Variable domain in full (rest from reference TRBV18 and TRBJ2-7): NAGVMQNPRHLVRRRGQEARLRCSPMKGHSHVYWYRQLPEEGLKFMVYLQKENIIDESGMPKERFSAEFPKEGPSILRIQQVVRGDSAAYFCASSPKDRGSYEQYFGPGTRLTVT.

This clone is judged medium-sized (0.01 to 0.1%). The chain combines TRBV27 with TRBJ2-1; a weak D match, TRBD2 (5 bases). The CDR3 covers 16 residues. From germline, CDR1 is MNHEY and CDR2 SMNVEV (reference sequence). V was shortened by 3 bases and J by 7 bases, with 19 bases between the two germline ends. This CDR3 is CASSLVWSNGENEQFF. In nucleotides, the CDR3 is TGTGCCAGCAGTTTGGTGTGGTCAAATGGGGAGAATGAGCAGTTCTTC.

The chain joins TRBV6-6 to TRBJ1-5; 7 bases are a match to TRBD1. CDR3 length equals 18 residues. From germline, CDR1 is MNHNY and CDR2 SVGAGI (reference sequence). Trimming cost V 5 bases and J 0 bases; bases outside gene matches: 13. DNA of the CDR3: TGTGCCAGCAGTCGATCCGACAGGGATTTTAGTAGCAATCAGCCCCAGCATTTT. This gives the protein CASSRSDRDFSSNQPQHF.

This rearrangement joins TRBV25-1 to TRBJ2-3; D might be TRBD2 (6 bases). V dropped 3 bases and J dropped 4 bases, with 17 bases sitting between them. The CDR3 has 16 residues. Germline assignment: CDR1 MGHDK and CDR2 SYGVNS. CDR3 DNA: TGTGCCAGCAGTGAGCATGCCGGGAGTGAATCAGATACGCAGTATTTT. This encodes CASSEHAGSESDTQYF.

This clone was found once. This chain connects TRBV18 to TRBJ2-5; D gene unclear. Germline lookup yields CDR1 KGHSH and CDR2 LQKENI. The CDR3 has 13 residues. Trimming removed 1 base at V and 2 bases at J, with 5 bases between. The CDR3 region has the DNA TGTGCCAGCTCACCACTCAGGCAAGAGACCCAGTACTTC. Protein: CASSPLRQETQYF.

In DNA form, the CDR3 reads TGTGCCGATAGCAGGGGCGGCTACAATGAGCAGTTCTTC. This codes for CADSRGGYNEQFF. The V gene is TRBV12-3 or TRBV12-4, the J gene TRBJ2-1, with a weak D call TRBD1 (6 bases). V was pared by 11 bases and J by 3 bases, with 14 bases between. This CDR3 has 13 residues.

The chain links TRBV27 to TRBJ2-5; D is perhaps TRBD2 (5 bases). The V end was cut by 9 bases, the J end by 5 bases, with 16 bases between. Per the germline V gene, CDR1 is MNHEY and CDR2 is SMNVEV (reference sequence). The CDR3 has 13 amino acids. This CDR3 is CASGWPRGETQYF. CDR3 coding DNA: TGTGCCAGTGGATGGCCCCGCGGGGAGACCCAGTACTTC.

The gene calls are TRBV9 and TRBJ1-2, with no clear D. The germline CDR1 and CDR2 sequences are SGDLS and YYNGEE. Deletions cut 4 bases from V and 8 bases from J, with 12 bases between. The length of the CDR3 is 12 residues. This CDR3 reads CASSSLGKGYTF. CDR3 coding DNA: TGTGCCAGCAGCTCCTTGGGCAAGGGCTACACCTTC.

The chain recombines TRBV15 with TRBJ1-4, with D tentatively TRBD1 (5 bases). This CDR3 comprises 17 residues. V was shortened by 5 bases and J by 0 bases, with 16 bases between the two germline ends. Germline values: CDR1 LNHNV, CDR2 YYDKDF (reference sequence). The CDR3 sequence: CATSGVLQDATNEKLFF. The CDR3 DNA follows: TGTGCCACCAGCGGCGTCCTACAGGACGCAACTAATGAAAAACTGTTTTTT.

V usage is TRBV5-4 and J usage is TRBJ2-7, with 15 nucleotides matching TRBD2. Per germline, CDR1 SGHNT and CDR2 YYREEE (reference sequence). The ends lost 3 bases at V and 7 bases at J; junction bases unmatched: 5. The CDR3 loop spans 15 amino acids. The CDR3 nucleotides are TGTGCCAGCAGCTCCCGGACTAGCGGGAGGGAAGAGCAGTACTTC. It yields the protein CASSSRTSGREEQYF.

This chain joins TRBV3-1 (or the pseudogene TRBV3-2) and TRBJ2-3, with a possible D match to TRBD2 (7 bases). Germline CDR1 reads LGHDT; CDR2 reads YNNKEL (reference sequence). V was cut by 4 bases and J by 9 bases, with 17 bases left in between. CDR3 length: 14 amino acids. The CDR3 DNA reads TGTGCCAGCAGCCTGCGCATCAGCGGGACAACGCAGTATTTT. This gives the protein CASSLRISGTTQYF.

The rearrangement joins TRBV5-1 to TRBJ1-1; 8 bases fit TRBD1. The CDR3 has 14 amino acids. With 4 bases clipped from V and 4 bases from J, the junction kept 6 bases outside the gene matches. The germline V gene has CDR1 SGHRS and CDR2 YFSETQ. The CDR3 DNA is TGCGCCAGCAGCCTAGGACAGGGTGCCACTGAAGCTTTCTTT. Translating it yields CASSLGQGATEAFF.

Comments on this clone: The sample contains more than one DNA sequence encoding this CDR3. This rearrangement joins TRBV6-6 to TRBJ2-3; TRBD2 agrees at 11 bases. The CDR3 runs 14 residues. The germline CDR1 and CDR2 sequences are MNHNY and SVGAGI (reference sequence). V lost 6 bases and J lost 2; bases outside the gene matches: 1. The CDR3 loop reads CASRTSGNTDTQYF. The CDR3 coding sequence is TGTGCCAGCAGGACTAGCGGGAACACAGATACGCAGTATTTT.

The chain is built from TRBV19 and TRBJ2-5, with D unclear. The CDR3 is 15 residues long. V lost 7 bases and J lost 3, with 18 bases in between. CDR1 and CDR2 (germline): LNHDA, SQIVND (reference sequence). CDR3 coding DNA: TGTGCCAGTATCGCGTCACGCTTCAGGAAAGAGACCCAGTACTTC. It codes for CASIASRFRKETQYF.

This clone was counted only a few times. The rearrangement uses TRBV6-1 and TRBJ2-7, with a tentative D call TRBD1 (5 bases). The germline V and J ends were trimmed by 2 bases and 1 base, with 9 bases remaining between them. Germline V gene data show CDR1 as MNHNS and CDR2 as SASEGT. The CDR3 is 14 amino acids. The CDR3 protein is CASSEWGNSYEQYF. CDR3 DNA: TGTGCCAGCAGTGAATGGGGCAATTCCTACGAGCAGTACTTC.